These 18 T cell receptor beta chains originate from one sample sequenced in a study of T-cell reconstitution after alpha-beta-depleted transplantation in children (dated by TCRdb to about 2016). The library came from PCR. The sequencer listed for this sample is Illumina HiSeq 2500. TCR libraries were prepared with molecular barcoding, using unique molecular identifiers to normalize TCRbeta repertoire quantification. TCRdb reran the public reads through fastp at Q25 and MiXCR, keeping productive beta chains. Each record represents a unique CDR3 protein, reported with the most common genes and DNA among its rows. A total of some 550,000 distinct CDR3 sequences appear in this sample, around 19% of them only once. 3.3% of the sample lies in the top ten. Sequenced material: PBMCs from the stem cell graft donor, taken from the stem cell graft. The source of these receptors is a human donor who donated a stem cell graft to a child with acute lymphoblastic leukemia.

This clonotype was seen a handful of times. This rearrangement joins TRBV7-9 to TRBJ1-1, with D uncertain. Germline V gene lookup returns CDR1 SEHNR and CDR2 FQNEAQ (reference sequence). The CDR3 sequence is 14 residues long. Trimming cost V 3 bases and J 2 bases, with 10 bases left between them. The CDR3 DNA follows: TGTGCCAGCAGCTTGTCGGCCGTTAACACTGAAGCTTTCTTT. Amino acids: CASSLSAVNTEAFF.

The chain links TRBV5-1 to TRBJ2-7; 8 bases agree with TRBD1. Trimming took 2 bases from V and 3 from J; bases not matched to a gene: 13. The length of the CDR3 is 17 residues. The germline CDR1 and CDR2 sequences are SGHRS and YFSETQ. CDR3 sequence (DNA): TGCGCCAGCAGCTTTATTTCTGGGACAGGAACTTTCTACGAGCAGTACTTC. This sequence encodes CASSFISGTGTFYEQYF.

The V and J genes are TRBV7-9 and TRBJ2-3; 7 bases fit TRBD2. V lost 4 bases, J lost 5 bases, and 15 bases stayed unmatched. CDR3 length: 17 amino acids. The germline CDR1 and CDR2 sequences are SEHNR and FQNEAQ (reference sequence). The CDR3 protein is CASSSGDGRERQDTQYF. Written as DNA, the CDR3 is TGTGCCAGCAGCTCGGGGGACGGGCGGGAGAGACAAGATACGCAGTATTTT.

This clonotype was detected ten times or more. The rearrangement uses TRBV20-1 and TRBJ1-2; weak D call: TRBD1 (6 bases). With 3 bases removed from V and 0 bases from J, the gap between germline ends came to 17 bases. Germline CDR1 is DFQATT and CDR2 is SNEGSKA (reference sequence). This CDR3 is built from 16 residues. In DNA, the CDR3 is TGCAGTGCTAGTCGAAAGGGGGGTTTAGCTAACTATGGCTACACCTTC. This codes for CSASRKGGLANYGYTF.

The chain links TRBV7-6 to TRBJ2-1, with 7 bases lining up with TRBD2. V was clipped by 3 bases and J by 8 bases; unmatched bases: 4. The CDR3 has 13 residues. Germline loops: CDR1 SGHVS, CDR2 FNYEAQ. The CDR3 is CASSFFAGDEQFF. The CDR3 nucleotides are TGTGCCAGCAGCTTCTTCGCGGGGGATGAGCAGTTCTTC.

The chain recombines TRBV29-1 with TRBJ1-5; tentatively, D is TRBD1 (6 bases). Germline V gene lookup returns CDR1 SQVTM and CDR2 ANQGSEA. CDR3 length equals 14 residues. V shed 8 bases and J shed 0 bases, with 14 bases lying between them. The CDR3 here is CSPRGVNSNQPQHF. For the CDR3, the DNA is TGCAGCCCGAGGGGGGTCAATAGCAATCAGCCCCAGCATTTT.

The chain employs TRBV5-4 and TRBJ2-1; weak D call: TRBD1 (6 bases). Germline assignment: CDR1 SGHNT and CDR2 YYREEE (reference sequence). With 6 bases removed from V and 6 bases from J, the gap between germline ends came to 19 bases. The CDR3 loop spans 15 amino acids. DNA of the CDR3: TGTGCCAGCACCACAAGAGGGGGATCTTTCAATGAGCAGTTCTTC. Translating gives CASTTRGGSFNEQFF.

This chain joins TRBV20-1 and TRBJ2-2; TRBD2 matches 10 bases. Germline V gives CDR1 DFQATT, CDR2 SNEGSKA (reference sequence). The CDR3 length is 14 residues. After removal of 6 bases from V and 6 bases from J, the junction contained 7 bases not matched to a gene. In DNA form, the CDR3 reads TGCAGTGCCCCTAGCGGGAGTAATCCCGGGGAGCTGTTTTTT. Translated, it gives CSAPSGSNPGELFF.

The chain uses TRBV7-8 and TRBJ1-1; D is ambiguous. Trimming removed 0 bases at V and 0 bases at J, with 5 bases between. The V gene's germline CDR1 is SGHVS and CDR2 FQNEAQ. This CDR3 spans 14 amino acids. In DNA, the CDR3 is TGTGCCAGCAGCTTAGCCCCCTTGAACACTGAAGCTTTCTTT. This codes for CASSLAPLNTEAFF.

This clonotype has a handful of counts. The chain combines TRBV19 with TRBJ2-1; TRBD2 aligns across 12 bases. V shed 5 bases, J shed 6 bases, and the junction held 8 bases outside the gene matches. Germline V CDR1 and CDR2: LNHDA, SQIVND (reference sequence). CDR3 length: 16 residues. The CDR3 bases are TGTGCCAGTAGTTCCCTAGCGGGAGGGGGGGTCAATGAGCAGTTCTTC. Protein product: CASSSLAGGGVNEQFF.

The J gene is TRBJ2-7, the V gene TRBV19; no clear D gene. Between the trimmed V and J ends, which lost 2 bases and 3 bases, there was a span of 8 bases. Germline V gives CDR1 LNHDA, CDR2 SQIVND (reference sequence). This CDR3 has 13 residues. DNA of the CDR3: TGTGCCAGTAGTATATCTTTCCACTACGAGCAGTACTTC. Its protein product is CASSISFHYEQYF. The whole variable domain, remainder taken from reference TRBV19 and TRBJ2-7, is DGGITQSPKYLFRKEGQNVTLSCEQNLNHDAMYWYRQDPGQGLRLIYYSQIVNDFQKGDIAEGYSVSREKKESFPLTVTSAQKNPTAFYLCASSISFHYEQYFGPGTRLTVT.

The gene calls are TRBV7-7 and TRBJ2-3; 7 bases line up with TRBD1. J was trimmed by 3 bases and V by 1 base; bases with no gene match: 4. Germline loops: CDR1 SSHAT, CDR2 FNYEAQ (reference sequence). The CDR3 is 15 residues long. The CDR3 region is CASSLVGGTTDTQYF. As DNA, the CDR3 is TGTGCCAGCAGCTTAGTAGGGGGCACGACAGATACGCAGTATTTT. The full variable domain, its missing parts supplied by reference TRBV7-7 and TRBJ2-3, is GAGVSQSPRYKVTKRGQDVTLRCDPISSHATLYWYQQALGQGPEFLTYFNYEAQPDKSGLPSDRFSAERPEGSISTLTIQRTEQRDSAMYRCASSLVGGTTDTQYFGPGTRLTVL.

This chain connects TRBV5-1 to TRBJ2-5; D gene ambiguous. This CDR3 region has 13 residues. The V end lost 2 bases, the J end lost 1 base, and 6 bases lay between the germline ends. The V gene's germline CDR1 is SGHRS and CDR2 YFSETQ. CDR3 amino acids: CASSFHLQETQYF. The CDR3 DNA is TGCGCCAGCAGCTTTCACCTCCAAGAGACCCAGTACTTC.

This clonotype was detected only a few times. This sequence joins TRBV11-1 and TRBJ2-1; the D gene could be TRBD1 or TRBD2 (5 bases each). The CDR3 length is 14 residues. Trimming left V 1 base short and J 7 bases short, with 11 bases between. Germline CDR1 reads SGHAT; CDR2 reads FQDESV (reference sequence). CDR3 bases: TGTGCCAGCAGCTTAGGAGGGGTAGGAAATGAGCAGTTCTTC. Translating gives CASSLGGVGNEQFF.

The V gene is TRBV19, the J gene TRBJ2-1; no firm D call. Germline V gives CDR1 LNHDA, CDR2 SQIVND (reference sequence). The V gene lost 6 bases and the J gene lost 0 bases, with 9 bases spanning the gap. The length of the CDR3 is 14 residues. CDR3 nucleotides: TGTGCCAGTAGGATTACGAGCTCCTACAATGAGCAGTTCTTC. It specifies CASRITSSYNEQFF.

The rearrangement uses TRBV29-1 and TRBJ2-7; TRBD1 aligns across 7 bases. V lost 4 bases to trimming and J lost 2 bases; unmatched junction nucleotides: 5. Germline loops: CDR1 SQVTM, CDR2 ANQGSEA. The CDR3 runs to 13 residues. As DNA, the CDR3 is TGCAGCGTTGGCCGAGGACAGGCCTACGAGCAGTACTTC. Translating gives CSVGRGQAYEQYF.

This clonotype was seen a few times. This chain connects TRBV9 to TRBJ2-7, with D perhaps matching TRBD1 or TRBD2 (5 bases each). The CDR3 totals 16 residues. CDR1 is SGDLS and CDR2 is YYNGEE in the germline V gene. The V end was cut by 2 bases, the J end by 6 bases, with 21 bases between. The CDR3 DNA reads TGTGCCAGCAGCGTTCGGGCTGCCGCGAGGGGATCCGAGCAGTACTTC. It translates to CASSVRAAARGSEQYF.

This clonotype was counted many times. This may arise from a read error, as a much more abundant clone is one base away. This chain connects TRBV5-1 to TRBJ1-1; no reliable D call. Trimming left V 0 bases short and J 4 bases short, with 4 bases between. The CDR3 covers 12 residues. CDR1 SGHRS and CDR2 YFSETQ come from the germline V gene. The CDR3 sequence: CASSLGATEAFF. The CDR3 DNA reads TGCGCCAGCAGCTTGGGGGCCACTGAAGCTTTCTTT.